The 30 T cell receptor beta chains listed next were all sequenced from one sample in a study of beta chain features in type 1 diabetes. TCRB transcripts that were expressed got sequenced, as all of the isolated RNA had been reverse transcribed. Assay used: immunoSEQ multiplex PCR; TCRdb lists only in-frame clones, some missing. The top ten hold approximately 0.087% of the sample, which has about 620,000 clones, around 16% seen once. Sequenced input: naive CD4+ T cells from blood. These receptor sequences come from a man younger than 30 in good health.

The chain employs TRBV5-4 and TRBJ1-5; maybe TRBD1 (6 bases). V lost 4 bases and J lost 2, with 10 bases in between. CDR3 length equals 14 residues. Germline lookup yields CDR1 SGHNT and CDR2 YYREEE (reference sequence). This CDR3 is CASSPGGGNQPQHF. The CDR3 DNA follows: TGTGCCAGCAGCCCCGGGGGCGGCAATCAGCCCCAGCATTTT.

The chain uses TRBV4-1 and TRBJ2-6; perhaps TRBD2 as D (6 bases). The V end lost 1 base, the J end lost 0 bases, and 16 bases lay between the germline ends. The CDR3 length is 19 residues. In germline, CDR1 is MGHRA, CDR2 YSYEKL. In DNA form, the CDR3 reads TGCGCCAGCAGCCAAGGACGGGGGATGGTAATCTCTGGGGCCAACGTCCTGACTTTC. Protein product: CASSQGRGMVISGANVLTF.

The V gene is TRBV5-4, the J gene TRBJ1-4; no clear D gene. The germline V gene encodes CDR1 SGHNT and CDR2 YYREEE (reference sequence). CDR3 length: 15 residues. Trimming left V 2 bases short and J 7 bases short, with 15 bases between. This CDR3 reads CASSLLPVTGEKLFF. In nucleotides, the CDR3 is TGTGCCAGCAGCTTACTGCCCGTTACGGGTGAAAAACTGTTTTTT.

This clone was counted between two and nine times. The CDR3 bases are TGTGCCAGCAGCCGGGGACCGATCACCGGGGAGCTGTTTTTT. It translates to CASSRGPITGELFF. The gene calls are TRBV7-3 and TRBJ2-2, with D perhaps TRBD1 or TRBD2 (5 bases each). Germline assignment: CDR1 SGHTA and CDR2 FQGTGA. Trimming left V 5 bases short and J 4 bases short, with 11 bases between. CDR3 length: 14 residues.

This clone was seen a few times. The chain recombines TRBV7-2 with TRBJ2-2; the match to TRBD1 covers 7 bases. V lost 5 bases and J lost 5; bases outside the gene matches: 14. This CDR3 is 17 amino acids long. CDR1 and CDR2 from the germline V gene are SGHTA and FQGNSA. DNA for the CDR3: TGTGCCAGCAGCCCTCCCTCCTGGGGCAGGGGGACCGGGGAGCTGTTTTTT. Residues: CASSPPSWGRGTGELFF.

This clone was seen more than once but under ten times. The rearrangement uses TRBV25-1 and TRBJ2-1, with D maybe TRBD1 (5 bases). The germline V and J ends were trimmed by 5 bases and 4 bases, with 9 bases remaining between them. Germline loops: CDR1 MGHDK, CDR2 SYGVNS. This CDR3 is 13 amino acids long. CDR3 nucleotide sequence: TGTGCCAGCAGTCCCAGACAGTACAATGAGCAGTTCTTC. Translated, it gives CASSPRQYNEQFF. The full variable domain, with the rest looked up from reference TRBV25-1 and TRBJ2-1, is EADIYQTPRYLVIGTGKKITLECSQTMGHDKMYWYQQDPGMELHLIHYSYGVNSTEKGDLSSESTVSRIRTEHFPLTLESARPSHTSQYLCASSPRQYNEQFFGPGTRLTVL.

V usage is TRBV7-2 and J usage is TRBJ2-2; 7 bases map to TRBD1. The CDR3 is made up of 15 amino acids. The germline V gene has CDR1 SGHTA and CDR2 FQGNSA. V gave up 3 bases and J gave up 8 bases; unmatched junction bases: 9. The CDR3 reads CASSFREGASGELFF. CDR3 in DNA: TGTGCCAGCAGCTTCAGAGAGGGGGCTAGTGGGGAGCTGTTTTTT. Looking up the rest from reference TRBV7-2 and TRBJ2-2 gives the full variable domain: GAGVSQSPSNKVTEKGKDVELRCDPISGHTALYWYRQSLGQGLEFLIYFQGNSAPDKSGLPSDRFSAERTGGSVSTLTIQRTQQEDSAVYLCASSFREGASGELFFGEGSRLTVL.

The V gene is TRBV7-2, the J gene TRBJ2-3, with D uncertain. The V gene lost 4 bases and the J gene lost 8 bases, with 4 bases spanning the gap. Germline V CDR1 and CDR2: SGHTA, FQGNSA. The CDR3 spans 10 residues. This CDR3 is CASSYGTQYF. The CDR3 nucleotides are TGTGCCAGCAGCTACGGTACGCAGTATTTT.

This clone occurred a few times. This sequence joins TRBV9 and TRBJ2-7, with D perhaps TRBD2 (5 bases). Looked up from germline, CDR1 is SGDLS and CDR2 is YYNGEE. Trimming cost V 1 base and J 3 bases, with 11 bases left between them. This CDR3 is 14 amino acids long. Here the CDR3 reads CASSVQGRGYEQYF. Here the CDR3 DNA reads TGTGCCAGCAGCGTACAAGGACGGGGCTACGAGCAGTACTTC. Complete variable domain (other parts from reference TRBV9 and TRBJ2-7): DSGVTQTPKHLITATGQRVTLRCSPRSGDLSVYWYQQSLDQGLQFLIQYYNGEERAKGNILERFSAQQFPDLHSELNLSSLELGDSALYFCASSVQGRGYEQYFGPGTRLTVT.

The chain joins TRBV28 to TRBJ2-7; no clear D gene. Trimming removed 6 bases from V and 2 bases from J, with 8 bases in between. The CDR3 is made up of 12 amino acids. Germline assignment: CDR1 MDHEN and CDR2 SYDVKM. The CDR3: CASSYNAYEQYF. CDR3 in DNA: TGTGCCAGCAGCTATAACGCCTACGAGCAGTACTTC.

The J gene is TRBJ2-5, the V gene TRBV19; D is unclear. Germline V gene data show CDR1 as LNHDA and CDR2 as SQIVND (reference sequence). The CDR3 length is 15 residues. The ends were cut back, 10 bases at V and 4 bases at J, with 22 bases in the middle. The DNA for the CDR3 is TGTGCCACCAGCAGTCGGCCTTCATTTCGAGAGACCCAGTACTTC. It translates to CATSSRPSFRETQYF.

The chain recombines TRBV5-1 with TRBJ1-1, with D maybe TRBD1 (5 bases). V was cut by 0 bases and J by 0 bases, with 18 bases left in between. Germline CDR1 is SGHRS and CDR2 is YFSETQ. CDR3 size: 18 residues. The CDR3 loop is CASSLAPRGRFMNTEAFF. The CDR3 DNA reads TGCGCCAGCAGCTTGGCCCCAAGGGGTCGTTTTATGAACACTGAAGCTTTCTTT.

This clone was detected a few times. The chain combines TRBV18 with TRBJ2-6; D unclear. Germline V lookup: CDR1 KGHSH, CDR2 LQKENI. The V end was cut by 3 bases, the J end by 2 bases, with 8 bases between. The CDR3 is 15 amino acids. CDR3 bases: TGTGCCAGCTCACCCCAAATCACTGGGGCCAACGTCCTGACTTTC. It yields the protein CASSPQITGANVLTF. The variable domain in full, with the rest retrieved from reference TRBV18 and TRBJ2-6, is NAGVMQNPRHLVRRRGQEARLRCSPMKGHSHVYWYRQLPEEGLKFMVYLQKENIIDESGMPKERFSAEFPKEGPSILRIQQVVRGDSAAYFCASSPQITGANVLTFGAGSRLTVL.

This clone was seen only a few times. This chain links TRBV7-2 with TRBJ2-2; either TRBD1 or TRBD2 may supply D (5 bases each). V gave up 1 base and J gave up 3 bases, with 6 bases separating them. This CDR3 has 14 residues. From germline, CDR1 is SGHTA and CDR2 FQGNSA. The CDR3 DNA reads TGTGCCAGCAGCTTAGTGGGGGACACCGGGGAGCTGTTTTTT. Protein sequence: CASSLVGDTGELFF.

The V call is TRBV5-1, the J call TRBJ2-7; D is undetermined. V lost 0 bases and J lost 3, with 16 bases in between. Per the germline V gene, CDR1 is SGHRS and CDR2 is YFSETQ. This CDR3 region has 16 residues. The CDR3 DNA reads TGCGCCAGCAGCTTGGTTATCCGGGCCCCCGGCTACGAGCAGTACTTC. Translation: CASSLVIRAPGYEQYF.

This clone came up a few times. V and J are TRBV28 and TRBJ1-1; D uncertain. The CDR3 sequence is 13 residues long. The germline gives CDR1 MDHEN, CDR2 SYDVKM. Trimming removed 5 bases at V and 0 bases at J, with 7 bases between. CDR3 residues: CASSLRLNTEAFF. The DNA of the CDR3 is TGTGCCAGCAGTCTCAGATTGAACACTGAAGCTTTCTTT. Filled out from reference TRBV28 and TRBJ1-1, the complete variable domain reads DVKVTQSSRYLVKRTGEKVFLECVQDMDHENMFWYRQDPGLGLRLIYFSYDVKMKEKGDIPEGYSVSREKKERFSLILESASTNQTSMYLCASSLRLNTEAFFGQGTRLTVV.

This clone was picked up one time. This same CDR3 is encoded by further DNA sequences in the sample. The chain combines TRBV6-5 with TRBJ2-2; TRBD1 agrees at 8 bases. Per germline, CDR1 MNHEY and CDR2 SVGAGI. Trimming at V came to 6 bases and at J to 2 bases, leaving 5 bases not matched to a gene. The CDR3 is 15 residues long. Here the CDR3 DNA reads TGTGCCAGCAGACCGACAGGGGCAAACACCGGGGAGCTGTTTTTT. This sequence encodes CASRPTGANTGELFF.

The sample holds a few counts of this clone. The chain recombines TRBV5-1 with TRBJ2-3; 12 positions match TRBD2. The V and J ends lost 4 bases and 8 bases, in that order; junction bases with no gene match: 5. This CDR3 is built from 14 residues. Germline-derived CDR1 and CDR2 are SGHRS and YFSETQ. Written as DNA, the CDR3 is TGCGCCAGCAGCCTCGGGACTAGCGGGCTTACGCAGTATTTT. Protein sequence: CASSLGTSGLTQYF.

V usage is TRBV10-3 and J usage is TRBJ1-2; D gene unclear. This CDR3 is 12 amino acids long. The germline V gene encodes CDR1 ENHRY and CDR2 SYGVKD. V lost 0 bases, J lost 8 bases, and 7 bases lay in between. CDR3 bases: TGTGCCATCAGTGAGTCGCGTTGGGGCTACACCTTC. It translates to CAISESRWGYTF.

The rearrangement links TRBV25-1 to TRBJ2-3; 7 bases align to TRBD1. The CDR3 has 13 residues. CDR1 MGHDK and CDR2 SYGVNS come from the germline V gene. The V segment lost 7 bases and the J segment 0 bases; nucleotides outside the gene matches: 1. The CDR3 sequence is CASKGQSTDTQYF. CDR3 DNA: TGTGCCAGCAAGGGACAGAGCACAGATACGCAGTATTTT.

This chain uses TRBV28 with TRBJ1-1; D not certain. Trimming pared 2 bases from V and 1 base from J, leaving 2 bases between. CDR3 length equals 12 residues. Germline V gene lookup returns CDR1 MDHEN and CDR2 SYDVKM. CDR3 loop: CASSLANTEAFF. Written as DNA, the CDR3 is TGTGCCAGCAGTTTAGCGAACACTGAAGCTTTCTTT.

This clone was found a few times. This chain links TRBV5-6 with TRBJ1-1, with D uncertain. The CDR3 length is 13 residues. Germline-derived CDR1 and CDR2 are SGHDT and YYEEEE. V lost 4 bases and J lost 0, with 7 bases in between. The CDR3 coding sequence is TGTGCCAGCAGCACGACCATGAACACTGAAGCTTTCTTT. Translating it yields CASSTTMNTEAFF.

This chain joins TRBV28 and TRBJ1-3; D is undetermined. CDR3 length: 14 residues. From germline, CDR1 is MDHEN and CDR2 SYDVKM. V was trimmed by 8 bases and J by 0 bases, leaving 11 bases between them. The chain's CDR3 is CASGRGSSGNTIYF. CDR3 nucleotides: TGTGCCAGCGGCCGCGGGAGCTCTGGAAACACCATATATTTT.

This clone was seen only a few times. V is TRBV2 and J is TRBJ1-3; 9 bases are shared with TRBD1. The J segment lost 1 base and the V segment lost 6 bases, leaving 4 bases of the junction unmatched. Germline CDR1 and CDR2: SNHLY and FYNNEI. The CDR3 is 15 residues long. CDR3 protein: CASSRDRVSGNTIYF. CDR3 nucleotides: TGTGCCAGCAGCCGGGACAGGGTTTCTGGAAACACCATATATTTT.

The chain couples TRBV5-1 to TRBJ2-1, with 10 bases aligning to TRBD2. The CDR3 sequence is 20 residues long. Per the germline V gene, CDR1 is SGHRS and CDR2 is YFSETQ. J was trimmed by 4 bases and V by 0 bases; bases with no gene match: 16. CDR3 protein: CASSLGLGNSGRRPYNEQFF. In nucleotides, the CDR3 is TGCGCCAGCAGCTTGGGGCTAGGGAATAGCGGGAGGCGTCCTTACAATGAGCAGTTCTTC.

This clone was seen a handful of times. This chain connects TRBV7-2 to TRBJ2-7; 7 positions agree with TRBD1. This CDR3 region has 15 residues. Per the germline V gene, CDR1 is SGHTA and CDR2 is FQGNSA. Trimming at V came to 3 bases and at J to 6 bases, leaving 11 bases not matched to a gene. The CDR3 coding sequence is TGTGCCAGCAGCTTTCGGGCCCAGGACAGGACCGAGCAGTACTTC. It codes for CASSFRAQDRTEQYF. The whole variable domain, filled in from reference TRBV7-2 and TRBJ2-7, reads GAGVSQSPSNKVTEKGKDVELRCDPISGHTALYWYRQSLGQGLEFLIYFQGNSAPDKSGLPSDRFSAERTGGSVSTLTIQRTQQEDSAVYLCASSFRAQDRTEQYFGPGTRLTVT.

CDR3 sequence reads: CASSPVGTGSFYEQYF. The CDR3 bases are TGTGCCAGCTCACCAGTCGGGACAGGGTCTTTCTACGAGCAGTACTTC. The chain uses TRBV18 and TRBJ2-7, with 9 bases matching TRBD1. Germline V gene data show CDR1 as KGHSH and CDR2 as LQKENI. The trim removed 2 bases at V and 3 bases at J, leaving 8 bases unmatched. The CDR3 loop spans 16 amino acids. The variable domain in full, completed from reference TRBV18 and TRBJ2-7, reads NAGVMQNPRHLVRRRGQEARLRCSPMKGHSHVYWYRQLPEEGLKFMVYLQKENIIDESGMPKERFSAEFPKEGPSILRIQQVVRGDSAAYFCASSPVGTGSFYEQYFGPGTRLTVT.

This sequence joins TRBV15 and TRBJ2-7; 7 bases align to TRBD1. CDR3 length: 16 residues. Unmatched junction bases numbered 16, after V lost 5 bases and J lost 6 bases. Germline assignment: CDR1 LNHNV and CDR2 YYDKDF (reference sequence). The CDR3 here is CATSAQQASRQGEQYF. CDR3 in DNA: TGTGCCACCAGCGCCCAGCAAGCCTCCCGACAGGGCGAGCAGTACTTC. Supplemented by reference TRBV15 and TRBJ2-7, the full variable domain reads DAMVIQNPRYQVTQFGKPVTLSCSQTLNHNVMYWYQQKSSQAPKLLFHYYDKDFNNEADTPDNFQSRRPNTSFCFLDIRSPGLGDTAMYLCATSAQQASRQGEQYFGPGTRLTVT.

The chain links TRBV7-8 to TRBJ2-7; no clear D gene. The CDR3 extends over 13 amino acids. Germline V gives CDR1 SGHVS, CDR2 FQNEAQ. Trimming shortened V by 6 bases and J by 1 base, and 10 bases separated the two germline ends. This chain's CDR3 is CASSSHGSYEQYF. CDR3 coding DNA: TGTGCCAGCAGTTCCCACGGGTCCTACGAGCAGTACTTC.

The rearrangement joins TRBV2 to TRBJ1-1; 8 bases map to TRBD1. Germline values: CDR1 SNHLY, CDR2 FYNNEI. J gave up 1 base and V 6 bases, and 7 bases lay outside the gene matches. The CDR3 has 15 residues. CDR3 bases: TGTGCCAGCAGCGCTACCGGGACAGGGAACACTGAAGCTTTCTTT. This translates into CASSATGTGNTEAFF.